Listed below are T cell receptor beta chains from one sample, sequenced in a study of cytomegalovirus exposure and HLA in healthy donors. Assay used: immunoSEQ multiplex PCR; TCRdb lists only in-frame clones, some missing. The sample has over 110,000 clones, around 78% seen once; the top ten hold around 2.5%. Sequencing was performed on PBMCs. Receptor source: a woman in her late teens or twenties in good health and CMV-seropositive. Each CDR3 is given without its conserved first and last residue. Each record gives: V gene, J gene, CDR3 protein.

TRBV7-9	TRBJ2-7	ASRGDRGAYEQY
TRBV27	TRBJ1-2	ASSLRGRAYGYT
TRBV5-1	TRBJ2-1	ASSLVAGAESYNEQF
TRBV18	TRBJ2-5	ASSTTTGTGETQY
TRBV9	TRBJ1-2	ASSVVPNLGTGQGGYT
TRBV10-2	TRBJ1-2	ASSDRGRVAFPNYGYT
TRBV28	TRBJ1-5	ASGYRGRDQPQH
TRBV10-2	TRBJ1-6	ASTTFSGGHSPLH
TRBV7-9	TRBJ2-1	ASSDLRVSGATSYNEQF
TRBV7-9	TRBJ2-5	ASSLVTGGLETQY
TRBV5-5	TRBJ1-1	ASTRRGESTEAF
TRBV9	TRBJ2-5	ASSDGRGAQKTQY
TRBV2	TRBJ1-3	ASSPFKTGGRGNTIY
TRBV6-5	TRBJ1-3	ASSYGTGEGSIY
TRBV25-1	TRBJ2-6	ASIAGGPGANVLT
TRBV29-1	TRBJ1-2	SGVQANYGYT
TRBV5-6	TRBJ1-6	ASSLRAAHSPLH
TRBV5-4	TRBJ1-6	ASSIDSLNSPLH
TRBV27	TRBJ1-4	ASSSGQRDEKLF
TRBV5-1	TRBJ1-4	ASTLGGTGGEKLF
TRBV28	TRBJ1-4	ASSIYGTAYSNEKLF
TRBV9	TRBJ1-2	ASSAGRRRDRGFYGYT
TRBV29-1	TRBJ1-1	SVVTQVNTEAF
TRBV10-3	TRBJ1-1	AMGAGNTEAF
TRBV19	TRBJ2-7	ASSVVPGHQVPEQY
TRBV4-1	TRBJ1-5	ASSRIDGDGNQPQH
TRBV5-1	TRBJ1-1	ASSHGTGDTEAF
TRBV5-1	TRBJ1-2	ASSLDTDDGYT
TRBV5-6	TRBJ2-3	ASSLAKGGGRTDTQY
TRBV15	TRBJ2-7	ATSSPPGRTGNEQY
TRBV7-2	TRBJ1-3	ASSLDSGSAGNTIY
TRBV5-4	-	ASSRSGVNYEQY
TRBV2	TRBJ1-5	ASKTGGNQPQH
TRBV2	TRBJ2-5	ASSELLGGGETQY
TRBV5-4	TRBJ2-1	ASSLTGDYNEQF
TRBV4-2	TRBJ1-2	ASSQDGTANYGYT
TRBV5-6	TRBJ1-2	ASKNGGASYGYT
TRBV28	TRBJ1-6	ASSPNSPLH
TRBV6-6	TRBJ1-1	ASSYPGGKNTEAF
TRBV19	TRBJ2-2	ASSSTGTLNTGELF
TRBV7-7	TRBJ1-3	ASSHAGNTIY
TRBV6-1	TRBJ1-2	ASSEGLLSQGARGYT
TRBV2	TRBJ2-5	ASSEVRVRETQY
TRBV14	TRBJ2-3	ASSQDWTSGTDTQY